This TCR beta chain was captured in a study of blood T cell repertoires in COVID-19 (dated by TCRdb to about 2020). About the investigation overall: Samples from collaborators originated in the United States, Italy and Spain and spanned both the acute and convalescent phases of COVID-19. The prospective study material was composed of cDNA or gDNA derived from T cells, B-cell-depleted T cells, or PBMCs. The dataset comprised deeply sampled blood TCRbeta repertoires from subjects exposed to, actively infected with, or recovered from COVID-19. A freely available public database, intended as a resource for researchers studying the immune response to SARS-CoV-2, is where the repertoires were released. Samples were obtained from the ongoing ImmuneRACE study (first 160 participants) and from 1,254 subjects provided by 6 global collaborators. The sample metadata nearly always contained a de-identified subject ID, COVID-19 status, age in years and sex. Where available, HLA class I and class II types were obtained from metadata supplied by the sample provider rather than from assay-based typing.

The CDR3 numbers 12 residues from cysteine through phenylalanine. Only the CDR3 portion is preserved as DNA: 36 bases, with reading frame beginning at the first base. Relative to germline, V is 5 bases shorter and J is 8 bases shorter, with 12 bases between their ends. CDR1 and CDR2 are read off the germline V gene (reference sequence) as SEHNR and FQNEAQ. As regards this clone: What antigen it recognizes has not been identified. Within one base of it there is no much larger clone, and no base qualities were kept.

Overall results and qualifications from the work: The amount of clinical and demographic metadata varied by source and participant and was provided uncurated.

TCRbeta CDR3 regions were amplified from genomic DNA using the immunoSEQ Assay, a bias-controlled multiplex PCR. Per the source publication's procedure: The number of nucleated cells in each sample was estimated by amplification of reference gene primers within the assay. Sequence reads were collapsed and filtered to measure the absolute abundance of every unique TCRbeta CDR3 rearrangement. For each sample, productive Simpson clonality was calculated as the square root of Simpson's diversity index across productive rearrangements. Sourced from immuneACCESS, this table was stored by TCRdb with only in-frame sequences that have V and J called. A share of the clones is absent; for the studies checked, an unresolved V gene accounts for under half, and the remainder has no known explanation. V, J and clone size reflect that table, while D and trimming were determined from the DNA. The sample has some 150,000 clones on record, about 80% of them singletons. Jointly, the top ten make up under 3% of the sample.

Participants in the prospective study were enrolled through a virtual design, were aged roughly 18 to 100 years, and lived in about 25 United States geographic areas. In the prospective study, cohorts were assigned on the basis of participant-reported clinical history obtained from a screening survey and a study questionnaire. ImmuneRACE Cohort 3 recovered participants were defined by two consecutive negative NP/OP PCR tests, healthcare professional clearance, or symptom resolution. Each participant in the prospective study had whole blood, serum and a nasopharyngeal or oropharyngeal swab collected by mobile phlebotomists. Participants in the prospective study had the option to provide additional blood draws and questionnaires over a roughly two-month period. Prospective study blood samples were shipped either frozen or at room temperature before DNA extraction.

Sequenced: PBMCs or T cells enriched from blood (not recorded which). This TCR was sampled from a woman between 45 and 60 years old who had recovered from COVID-19. The sequence links TRBV7-9 to TRBJ1-1; TRBD1 is possibly the D segment (5 matching bases). The sequenced DNA: TGTGCCAGCAGCCTCCGGACAACCGAAGCTTTCTTT. The resulting protein is CASSLRTTEAFF.